The 8 T cell receptor beta chains below come from one sample, sequenced in a study of blood T cell repertoires in COVID-19. TCRdb's copy holds only in-frame clones and misses some; the assay was immunoSEQ multiplex PCR. The sample has roughly 230,000 clones, around 82% seen once. Sequenced: peripheral blood. Every receptor here comes from a man aged 50-59 years with active or convalescent COVID-19.

This sequence joins TRBV5-1 and TRBJ1-1, with 8 bases lining up with TRBD1. The germline V gene encodes CDR1 SGHRS and CDR2 YFSETQ. J gave up 6 bases and V 4 bases, and 8 bases lay outside the gene matches. The CDR3 is 14 residues long. The CDR3, as DNA: TGCGCCAGCAGCCCCGCAGGGGGCAGGGCTGAAGCTTTCTTT. Its protein is CASSPAGGRAEAFF. The whole variable domain, remainder taken from reference TRBV5-1 and TRBJ1-1, is KAGVTQTPRYLIKTRGQQVTLSCSPISGHRSVSWYQQTPGQGLQFLFEYFSETQRNKGNFPGRFSGRQFSNSRSEMNVSTLELGDSALYLCASSPAGGRAEAFFGQGTRLTVV.

This clone appeared a single time. This chain joins TRBV6-5 and TRBJ1-3, with 9 positions matching TRBD1. V gave up 6 bases and J gave up 4 bases; unmatched junction bases: 7. Germline V gives CDR1 MNHEY, CDR2 SVGAGI. The CDR3 covers 15 residues. CDR3 nucleotides: TGTGCCAGCAGAACGCGAACAGGGGGCGGAAACACCATATATTTT. Translated, it gives CASRTRTGGGNTIYF.

This chain uses TRBV6-2 or TRBV6-3 with TRBJ2-6; possible D gene TRBD2, 5 bases. This CDR3 comprises 16 residues. The V gene's germline CDR1 is MNHEY and CDR2 SVGEGT. V was trimmed by 5 bases and J by 2 bases, leaving 13 bases between them. The CDR3, as DNA: TGTGCCAGCAGTGCGACGGTTAGCGCTGGGGCCAACGTCCTGACTTTC. Translating it yields CASSATVSAGANVLTF.

This chain joins TRBV28 and TRBJ2-7; 8 nucleotides line up with TRBD1. Trimming at V came to 6 bases and at J to 3 bases, leaving 7 bases not matched to a gene. CDR3 size: 14 residues. The germline CDR1 and CDR2 sequences are MDHEN and SYDVKM. CDR3 DNA: TGTGCCAGCAGCCGGGGACAGGTCGTCTACGAGCAGTACTTC. It codes for CASSRGQVVYEQYF.

The chain couples TRBV5-4 to TRBJ2-5, with D maybe TRBD2 (5 bases). Germline CDR1 is SGHNT and CDR2 is YYREEE (reference sequence). This CDR3 has 15 amino acids. V lost 4 bases and J 1 base, leaving 14 bases between the germline ends. The CDR3 DNA follows: TGTGCCAGCAGCAAGCCCCTAGCTGGCCAAGAGACCCAGTACTTC. This encodes CASSKPLAGQETQYF. The full variable domain, in which reference TRBV5-4 and TRBJ2-5 provide the parts outside the CDR3, is ETGVTQSPTHLIKTRGQQVTLRCSSQSGHNTVSWYQQALGQGPQFIFQYYREEENGRGNFPPRFSGLQFPNYSSELNVNALELDDSALYLCASSKPLAGQETQYFGPGTRLLVL.

The chain uses TRBV7-9 and TRBJ1-1; D is perhaps TRBD1 (5 bases). Germline-derived CDR1 and CDR2 are SEHNR and FQNEAQ (reference sequence). Trimming removed 5 bases from V and 7 bases from J, with 11 bases in between. CDR3 length: 12 residues. Here the CDR3 reads CASSPGGLEAFF. The CDR3, as DNA: TGTGCCAGCAGCCCGGGGGGTCTTGAAGCTTTCTTT. The variable domain in full, with the rest retrieved from reference TRBV7-9 and TRBJ1-1, is DTGVSQNPRHKITKRGQNVTFRCDPISEHNRLYWYRQTLGQGPEFLTYFQNEAQLEKSRLLSDRFSAERPKGSFSTLEIQRTEQGDSAMYLCASSPGGLEAFFGQGTRLTVV.

V usage is TRBV7-6 and J usage is TRBJ1-4; 7 nucleotides match TRBD1. V lost 5 bases to trimming and J lost 2 bases; unmatched junction nucleotides: 8. CDR1 is SGHVS, CDR2 FNYEAQ, per germline. The CDR3 contains 16 residues. This CDR3 reads CASSPTGYGTNEKLFF. CDR3 in DNA: TGTGCCAGCAGCCCGACAGGGTACGGCACTAATGAAAAACTGTTTTTT.

Here the CDR3 DNA reads TGTGCCAGCAGCGGGAGGGGAGTGGGGGCTAGAAGGACTGAAGCTTTCTTT. This codes for CASSGRGVGARRTEAFF. This chain uses TRBV5-8 with TRBJ1-1; D is possibly TRBD1 (6 bases). The CDR3 is 17 residues long. Germline assignment: CDR1 SGHTS and CDR2 YDEGEE. V dropped 4 bases and J dropped 5 bases, with 24 bases sitting between them.